Listed below are T cell receptor beta chains from one sample, sequenced in a study of blood T cell repertoires in COVID-19. Profiled with immunoSEQ multiplex PCR; TCRdb holds only in-frame clones, not every one. This sample carries 80,000 to 95,000 clones, about 76% of them seen once, and the ten largest clones take approximately 9.2%. Sequencing was performed on peripheral blood. Receptor source: a woman of 80 years or more with acute or convalescent COVID-19. Both conserved end residues are part of each CDR3.

j_gene	v_gene	CDR3aa
TRBJ1-5	TRBV24-1	CATSDIGGYQHF
TRBJ2-1	TRBV5-1	CASSFGGSSYNEQFF
TRBJ2-2	TRBV19	CASSIDHRGHTGELFF
TRBJ2-5	TRBV5-4	CASSLWAGGQEETQYF
TRBJ1-6	TRBV28	CASSTGTASSYNSPLHF
TRBJ1-1	TRBV29-1	CSVQGFSTEAFF
TRBJ1-5	TRBV3-1/TRBV3-2	CASSQGGRVSNQPQHF
TRBJ2-3	TRBV4-3	CASSPIMGATQYF
TRBJ2-5	TRBV7-9	CASSLSGGRAVETQYF
TRBJ2-3	TRBV19	CASSDRLARTQYF
TRBJ2-5	TRBV7-2	CASSVQGRRETQYF
TRBJ1-2	TRBV9	CASSIQGAGGYTF
TRBJ1-2	TRBV4-1	CASSRTAVSDLRYTF
TRBJ2-7	TRBV3-1/TRBV3-2	CASSQGGLIYEQYF
TRBJ2-7	TRBV4-1	CASSQGRDRAHYEQYF
TRBJ1-4	TRBV29-1	CSVLGYEKLFF
TRBJ2-3	TRBV2	CASRPTSHRTDTQYF
TRBJ1-6	TRBV19	CASSILVVSGEGSPLHF
TRBJ1-3	TRBV9	CASSVQGAGNTIYF
TRBJ2-1	TRBV5-4	CASSPGLAGSPGAKFF